Sequencing of this TCR beta chain was carried out in a study of cytomegalovirus exposure and HLA in healthy donors. The CDR3 consists of 15 residues. The V end lost 3 bases, the J end lost 3 bases, and 13 bases lay between the germline ends. Germline V gene lookup returns CDR1 SGHDT and CDR2 YYEEEE. The PCR employed 60 Vbeta primers together with 13 Jbeta primers. In the original processing: In a later analysis, 75 million to 95 million unique TCR beta chains included roughly 11 million shared by two or more donors. Produced via immunoSEQ multiplex PCR; TCRdb's table is partial and in-frame only. From that table come the V and J calls and clone size; the DNA was used to work out D and trimming. The sample has 150,000 to 200,000 clones.

The material sequenced was PBMCs. The rearrangement uses TRBV5-6 and TRBJ2-1; D might be TRBD1 (8 bases). The source is a woman in her late teens or twenties in good health and CMV-seropositive. The CDR3 bases are TGTGCCAGCAGCTGGGGGGGGACAGGCTACAATGAGCAGTTCTTC. This sequence encodes CASSWGGTGYNEQFF.